This T cell receptor (beta chain) was identified in a study of blood T cell repertoires in COVID-19. Study in general: Whether acute or convalescent, the COVID-19 samples came from the United States, Italy and Spain. From T cells, B-cell-depleted T cells, or PBMCs came the material, which was cDNA or gDNA.

The CDR3 length is 16 residues. Looked up from germline, CDR1 is SGHRS and CDR2 is YFSETQ. Trimming shortened V by 0 bases and J by 1 base, and 14 bases separated the two germline ends. Seattle's enrolled individuals joined amid active infection and were then monitored longitudinally. How the authors handled the data: Scientists estimated how many nucleated cells there were by amplifying reference gene primers. Here immunoSEQ multiplex PCR was the method, and the copy in TCRdb shows in-frame clones only, minus some. The DNA was the basis for D and trimming; V, J and clone size are from that table. The table shows roughly 280,000 clones, with about 87% occurring only once.

The rearrangement joins TRBV5-1 to TRBJ2-7; D is undetermined. The sample taken for sequencing was peripheral blood. This receptor was obtained from a woman between 55 and 75 years old with COVID-19, enrolled during active disease. The DNA for the CDR3 is TGCGCCAGCAGCTTGGCGGGTATCCCTCTTTCCTACGAGCAGTACTTC. It specifies CASSLAGIPLSYEQYF.